The clone carrying this T cell receptor beta chain has just one count. Its antigen is still unknown. V shed 6 bases and J shed 8 bases, with 19 bases lying between them. The CDR3 loop spans 15 amino acids. Per the germline V gene, CDR1 is SGHDN and CDR2 is FVKESK. Sequencing used immunoSEQ version 4 in survey mode. Here immunoSEQ multiplex PCR was the method, and the copy in TCRdb shows in-frame clones only, minus some. Altogether 35,000 to 40,000 clones are present, 80% being singletons, with the ten largest covering approximately 1.6%. The stimulus was lysate of CMV-infected fibroblasts, around 10 ug/mL. Memory cells lacking CD40L and CD69 with high CD45RO were sorted. Suppressive ART was started during chronic HIV-1 infection in these adults. For at least 4 years, plasma HIV-1 RNA was undetectable (<50 copies/mL). The data were taken from a study of persistence of HIV-infected CD4 T cells.

The TCR was taken from an adult man with HIV who was CMV-seropositive. The material was CD4+ T cells sorted from PBMCs after 18-hour stimulation, obtained from a patient who received antiretroviral therapy. V usage is TRBV14 and J usage is TRBJ1-4; weak D call: TRBD1 (6 bases). Here the CDR3 reads CASSRNSGQLEKLFF. CDR3 coding DNA: TGTGCCAGCAGTAGAAACAGTGGACAGCTCGAAAAACTGTTTTTT.